The source of this TCR beta chain is a study of T cell repertoires in cytomegalovirus infection. TCRdb independently ran MiXCR on the reads; one entry per CDR3 protein. This sample has about 830,000 distinct CDR3 sequences, with around a third found just once. This CDR3 is built from 15 residues. Trimming cost V 2 bases and J 8 bases, with 16 bases left between them. The germline V gene has CDR1 MNHEY and CDR2 SMNVEV (reference sequence). This clonotype has only a few counts. Its target is not known. The sample consisted of cultured CD8+ T cells from PBMCs, taken from culture after CMV antigen stimulation. The rearrangement joins TRBV27 to TRBJ2-1; weak D call: TRBD2 (5 bases). The TCR sequence derives from a human donor in good health (CMV status not recorded). Some clones in this sample may be carry-over from other donors' samples. CDR3: CASSLEFGREYEQFF. The DNA for the CDR3 is TGTGCCAGCAGTTTAGAATTCGGCCGGGAATATGAGCAGTTCTTC.